This T cell receptor (beta chain) was recovered during a study of cytomegalovirus exposure and HLA in healthy donors. General study results and limits: Reportedly, diagnosis of cytomegalovirus status by the classifier showed high specificity and sensitivity. The authors listed some 150 TCR beta chains as cytomegalovirus-associated. Rarity marked most TCR sequences, yet some public TCRs occurred in many donors.

Worth noting for this clone: Its antigen is unidentified.

Using immunoSEQ multiplex PCR, the repertoire was profiled, and TCRdb retains in-frame clones only, with some absent. The data hold about 360,000 clones, with roughly 89% observed a single time. The CDR3 has 18 residues. The junction had 10 bases not matched to a gene; V was cut back by 0 bases and J by 3 bases. Germline V gives CDR1 LGHNA, CDR2 YNFKEQ. The sample comprised PBMCs. The receptor was derived from a woman aged 18-29 years in good health and CMV-seronegative. This chain links TRBV4-2 with TRBJ1-2; 10 positions agree with TRBD1. CDR3 loop: CASSQDSRTGGAYYGYTF. The DNA of the CDR3 is TGTGCCAGCAGCCAAGATAGCAGGACAGGGGGAGCCTACTATGGCTACACCTTC.